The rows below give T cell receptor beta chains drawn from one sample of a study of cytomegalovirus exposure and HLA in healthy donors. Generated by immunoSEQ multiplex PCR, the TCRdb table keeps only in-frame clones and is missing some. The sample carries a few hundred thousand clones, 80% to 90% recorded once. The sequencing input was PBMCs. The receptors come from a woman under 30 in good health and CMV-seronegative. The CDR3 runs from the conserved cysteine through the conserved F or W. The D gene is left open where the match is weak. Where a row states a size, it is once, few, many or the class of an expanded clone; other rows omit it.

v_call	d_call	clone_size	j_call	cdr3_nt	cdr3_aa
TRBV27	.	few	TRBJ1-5	TGTGCCAGCGGCCTCCCCCAGCATTTT	CASGLPQHF
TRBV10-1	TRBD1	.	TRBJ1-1	TGCGCCAGCAGTACCGACAGGGAGAACACTGAAGCTTTCTTT	CASSTDRENTEAFF
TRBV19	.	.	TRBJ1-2	TGTGCCAGTAATGGTGGACAGCCGAATACTTATGGCTACACCTTC	CASNGGQPNTYGYTF
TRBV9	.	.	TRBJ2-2	TGTGCCAGCAGCGTAGGCCTAGCCACCAACACCGGGGAGCTGTTTTTT	CASSVGLATNTGELFF
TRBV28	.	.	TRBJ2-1	TGTGCCAGCAGTTCGCGCGTTGGCAGCGTACATAGTGAGCAGTTCTTC	CASSSRVGSVHSEQFF
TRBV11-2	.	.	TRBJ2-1	TGTGCCAGCAGCTTACACTCTGGCGGCAATGAGCAGTTCTTC	CASSLHSGGNEQFF
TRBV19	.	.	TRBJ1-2	TGTGCCAGTAGTATCCAGGCAGACTATGGCTACACCTTC	CASSIQADYGYTF
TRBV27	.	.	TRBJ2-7	TGTGCCAGCAGTCCCGATGCGCGCGAGCAGTACTTC	CASSPDAREQYF
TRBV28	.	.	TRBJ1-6	TGTGCCAGCAGTACCCAGGGTGGTACACCCCTCCACTTT	CASSTQGGTPLHF
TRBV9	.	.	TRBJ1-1	TGTGCCAGCAGCGTAGCAGGGGCCACTGAAGCTTTCTTT	CASSVAGATEAFF
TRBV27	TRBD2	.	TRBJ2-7	TGTGCCAGCAGTTTATCCCTTGTTGGTAGCGGGGGGGCCAACGAGCAGTACTTC	CASSLSLVGSGGANEQYF
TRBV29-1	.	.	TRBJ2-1	TGCAGCGTTGAGCGGGAACTCTCCTACAATGAGCAGTTCTTC	CSVERELSYNEQFF
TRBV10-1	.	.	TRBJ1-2	TGCGCCAGCAGTGAATACAGGAGATATGGCTACACCTTC	CASSEYRRYGYTF
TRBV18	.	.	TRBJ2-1	TGTGCCAGCTCGCACAGGGACAATGAGCAGTTCTTC	CASSHRDNEQFF
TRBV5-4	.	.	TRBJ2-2	TGTGCCAGCAGCTTGGGTGTTAGCGGTAACACCGGGGAGCTGTTTTTT	CASSLGVSGNTGELFF
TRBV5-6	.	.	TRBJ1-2	TGTGCCAGCAGCTTGGGTCAGGGTAGAGGCTACACCTTC	CASSLGQGRGYTF
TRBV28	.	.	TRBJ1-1	TGTGCCGTAGAAGGGGGGAACACTGAAGCTTTCTTT	CAVEGGNTEAFF
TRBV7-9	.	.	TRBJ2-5	TGTGCCAGCAGCCCCAAGGTGGCTAGGGAGACCCAGTACTTC	CASSPKVARETQYF
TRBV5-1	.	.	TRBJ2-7	TGCGCCAGCAGCTCGGGGGACAGTGTGACCTACGAGCAGTACTTC	CASSSGDSVTYEQYF
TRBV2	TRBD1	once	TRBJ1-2	TGTGCCAGCAGGACCGGGACAGGGGTAGTCTATGGCTACACCTTC	CASRTGTGVVYGYTF
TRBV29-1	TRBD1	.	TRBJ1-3	TGCAGCAGCCGACAGGGGGCGCGGAACACCATATATTTT	CSSRQGARNTIYF
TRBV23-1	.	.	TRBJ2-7	TGCGCCAGCAGTCAATCGCAGGCTCAAGCCCACTACGAGCAGTACTTC	CASSQSQAQAHYEQYF
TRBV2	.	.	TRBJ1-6	TGTGCCAGCAGGGTACAACAGGGTTATAATTCACCCCTCCACTTT	CASRVQQGYNSPLHF
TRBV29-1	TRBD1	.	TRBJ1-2	TGCAGCGTTGAAGTTAGGACAGGGCTGGGTTGGAGCTACACCTTC	CSVEVRTGLGWSYTF
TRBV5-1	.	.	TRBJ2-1	TGCGCCAGCAGCTTGGGAGCGGTTAGCTCCTACAATGAGCAGTTCTTC	CASSLGAVSSYNEQFF
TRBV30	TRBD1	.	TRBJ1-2	TGTGCCTGGGACAGGGGCCTGTTCAACTATGGCTACACCTTC	CAWDRGLFNYGYTF
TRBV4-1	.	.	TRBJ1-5	TGCGCCAGCAGCCCCCGGTCGGGGGAAGCAAGTCAGCCCCAGCATTTT	CASSPRSGEASQPQHF
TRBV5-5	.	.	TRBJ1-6	TGTGCCAGCAGCTTGCAGGGTAGTTCCCATAATTCACCCCTCCACTTT	CASSLQGSSHNSPLHF
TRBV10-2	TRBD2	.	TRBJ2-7	TGCGCCAGCAGTGAGTCGCGACTAGCGGGAGATACCTACGAGCAGTACTTC	CASSESRLAGDTYEQYF
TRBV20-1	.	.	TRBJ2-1	TGCAGTGCTATCCAGGACAATGAGCAGTTCTTC	CSAIQDNEQFF
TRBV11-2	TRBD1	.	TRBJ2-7	TGTGCCAGCAGCCCGGGACAGGGAGGGTACGAGCAGTACTTC	CASSPGQGGYEQYF
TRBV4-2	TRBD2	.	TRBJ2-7	TGTGCCAGCAGCCAAGCCCGGGGACTAGCGAACTACGAGCAGTACTTC	CASSQARGLANYEQYF
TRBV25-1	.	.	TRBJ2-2	TGTGCCAGCACCCGAGAGGGATTGAACACCGGGGAGCTGTTTTTT	CASTREGLNTGELFF
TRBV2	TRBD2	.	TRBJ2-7	TGTGCCAGCAGTGAAGCCGGGGCGGGACTAACTTACTACGAGCAGTACTTC	CASSEAGAGLTYYEQYF
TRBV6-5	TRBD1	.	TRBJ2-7	TGTGCCAGCAGGGACAGGGGGGTCTACGAGCAGTACTTC	CASRDRGVYEQYF
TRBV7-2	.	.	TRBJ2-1	TGTGCCAGCAGCCCGGACAGATCCTACAATGAGCAGTTCTTC	CASSPDRSYNEQFF
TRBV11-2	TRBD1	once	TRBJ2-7	TGTGCCAGCAGCTCCGGGACAGGGGGCTTCGAGCAGTACTTC	CASSSGTGGFEQYF
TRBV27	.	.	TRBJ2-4	TGTGCCAGCAGTTTGGGAACCGGACAGAACAAAAACATTCAGTACTTC	CASSLGTGQNKNIQYF
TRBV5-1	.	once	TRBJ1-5	TGCGCCAGCAGCTTGGTTCTGGGGCTGCCCCAGCATTTT	CASSLVLGLPQHF
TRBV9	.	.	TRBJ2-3	TGTGCCAGCAGCTTCTTTCGACAACAGGGCCGCCCAGATACGCAGTATTTT	CASSFFRQQGRPDTQYF
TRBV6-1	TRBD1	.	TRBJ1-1	TGTGCCAGCACCCCCGGTCAGGGGGGCAACACTGAAGCTTTCTTT	CASTPGQGGNTEAFF
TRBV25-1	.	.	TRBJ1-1	TGTGCCAGCAGGATCGGGAACACTGAAGCTTTCTTT	CASRIGNTEAFF
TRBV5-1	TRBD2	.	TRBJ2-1	TGCGCCAGCAGCTTAACGATTTCTAGCGGGAGGCCTTCCTACAATGAGCAGTTCTTC	CASSLTISSGRPSYNEQFF
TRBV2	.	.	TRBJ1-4	TGTGCCAGCATCCTCCGCCAGGGTGCAACTAATGAAAAACTGTTTTTT	CASILRQGATNEKLFF
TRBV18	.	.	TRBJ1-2	TGTGCCAGCTCCCCGAATCATCCGGGGGTACGCTACACCTTC	CASSPNHPGVRYTF
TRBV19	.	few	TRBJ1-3	TGTGCCAGTAGTATACTGGCGGACAGCTCTGGAAACACCATATATTTT	CASSILADSSGNTIYF